This T cell receptor beta chain was captured in a study of technical replicates of blood from a few donors. The CDR3 loop spans 13 amino acids. The V end lost 2 bases, the J end lost 6 bases, and 11 bases lay between the germline ends. Germline V gives CDR1 SGHVS, CDR2 FQNEAQ. The data were produced by immunoSEQ multiplex PCR, yet TCRdb's version contains in-frame clones alone and is incomplete. This table has 62,000 or so clones, around 87% appearing once. The clonotype was recovered from a human donor in good health. Some clones in this sample may be carry-over from other donors' samples. Sequencing used PBMCs. The chain couples TRBV7-8 to TRBJ2-7; D uncertain. CDR3 sequence: CASSLSSRVEQYF. The CDR3 DNA reads as TGTGCCAGCAGCTTATCCTCCCGTGTCGAGCAGTACTTC.